The 17 T cell receptor beta chains listed next were all sequenced from one sample in a study of T cell responses to AZD1222 COVID-19 vaccine. Using immunoSEQ multiplex PCR, the repertoire was profiled, and TCRdb retains in-frame clones only, with some absent. The sample contains around 210,000 clones, around 94% of which appear only once. The input for sequencing was peripheral blood, taken 28 days after the second dose of the MenACWY control vaccine. These receptors originate from an adult who received the MenACWY meningococcal vaccine as a control.

The chain combines TRBV7-9 with TRBJ2-7; D may correspond to TRBD1 or TRBD2 (5 bases each). V was clipped by 0 bases and J by 3 bases, with 9 bases between them. This CDR3 region has 14 residues. Germline CDR1 reads SEHNR; CDR2 reads FQNEAQ (reference sequence). Here the CDR3 reads CASSLAGAGYEQYF. In DNA, the CDR3 is TGTGCCAGCAGCTTAGCCGGGGCCGGCTACGAGCAGTACTTC.

V usage is TRBV6-1 and J usage is TRBJ2-1; 11 bases are a match to TRBD2. In germline, CDR1 is MNHNS, CDR2 SASEGT. The J segment lost 4 bases and the V segment lost 3 bases, leaving 5 bases of the junction unmatched. This CDR3 comprises 16 residues. The CDR3 nucleotides read TGTGCCAGCAGTGAGATAGCGGGGGGGCGGTACAATGAGCAGTTCTTC. This translates into CASSEIAGGRYNEQFF.

The rearrangement links TRBV15 to TRBJ2-3, with 8 bases lining up with TRBD2. CDR1 LNHNV and CDR2 YYDKDF come from the germline V gene (reference sequence). Germline trimming cut 1 base from V and 2 bases from J; bases unmatched to any gene: 11. The CDR3 totals 18 residues. Here the CDR3 DNA reads TGTGCCACCAGCAGAGCAGACCTTAGCGGGGCCGACACAGATACGCAGTATTTT. It encodes CATSRADLSGADTDTQYF.

The chain is built from TRBV7-3 and TRBJ2-7; D is ambiguous. The V gene lost 5 bases and the J gene lost 5 bases, with 19 bases spanning the gap. Per germline, CDR1 SGHTA and CDR2 FQGTGA. There are 15 residues in the CDR3. The CDR3 protein is CASSPTVPSWDEQYF. The CDR3 nucleotides are TGTGCCAGCAGCCCCACCGTTCCATCCTGGGACGAGCAGTACTTC.

The V call is TRBV2, the J call TRBJ1-2; 7 bases fit TRBD1. CDR3 length: 16 amino acids. Trimming removed 2 bases from V and 4 bases from J; junction bases left unmatched: 10. Germline V gene sequence: CDR1 SNHLY, CDR2 FYNNEI. The CDR3 spells CASSEYPTGWAYGYTF. CDR3 DNA sequence: TGTGCCAGCAGTGAATACCCGACAGGGTGGGCCTATGGCTACACCTTC.

V is TRBV28 and J is TRBJ2-3; D unresolved. The CDR3 sequence is 12 residues long. Trimming removed 6 bases from V and 5 bases from J, with 9 bases in between. From germline, CDR1 is MDHEN and CDR2 SYDVKM. CDR3 region: CASSKAIDTQYF. The CDR3 bases are TGTGCCAGCAGCAAAGCGATAGATACGCAGTATTTT. Full variable domain (outside the CDR3, taken from reference TRBV28 and TRBJ2-3): DVKVTQSSRYLVKRTGEKVFLECVQDMDHENMFWYRQDPGLGLRLIYFSYDVKMKEKGDIPEGYSVSREKKERFSLILESASTNQTSMYLCASSKAIDTQYFGPGTRLTVL.

The V call is TRBV2, the J call TRBJ1-2; 8 bases map to TRBD1. With 6 bases clipped from V and 0 bases from J, the junction kept 6 bases outside the gene matches. The germline V gene encodes CDR1 SNHLY and CDR2 FYNNEI. The CDR3 spans 15 residues. The CDR3 nucleotides are TGTGCCAGCAGGGGGGGGACAGGAGCTAACTATGGCTACACCTTC. Its protein product is CASRGGTGANYGYTF.

The J gene is TRBJ1-3, the V gene TRBV6-5, with TRBD1 matching 10 bases. Germline trimming cut 6 bases from V and 3 bases from J; bases unmatched to any gene: 5. The CDR3 has 15 amino acids. The germline gives CDR1 MNHEY, CDR2 SVGAGI. The CDR3 sequence is CASRNDRGLGNTIYF. CDR3 sequence (DNA): TGTGCCAGCAGGAATGACAGGGGGCTTGGAAACACCATATATTTT.

This clone has a single count. This chain connects TRBV3-1 (or the pseudogene TRBV3-2) to TRBJ1-6; unclear D gene. The CDR3 spans 12 residues. Germline V gene data show CDR1 as LGHDT and CDR2 as YNNKEL (reference sequence). Trimming took off 4 bases at V and 8 bases at J, with 6 bases between the two ends. As DNA, the CDR3 is TGTGCCAGCAGCCTCGGGGATTCACCCCTCCACTTT. The encoded protein is CASSLGDSPLHF.

This clone occurred once. J is TRBJ2-1 and V is TRBV5-1, with TRBD2 matching over 13 bases. Per the germline V gene, CDR1 is SGHRS and CDR2 is YFSETQ. V shed 4 bases and J 2 bases; nucleotides not matched to a gene: 9. The CDR3 spans 18 residues. The CDR3 region has the DNA TGCGCCAGCAGCCCTAGGACTAGCGGGGGTCCCACCTACAATGAGCAGTTCTTC. This sequence encodes CASSPRTSGGPTYNEQFF.

This clone has a single count. The rearrangement uses TRBV7-9 and TRBJ2-7, with TRBD2 identical over 15 bases. The germline V gene has CDR1 SEHNR and CDR2 FQNEAQ (reference sequence). CDR3 length: 15 amino acids. With 4 bases clipped from V and 4 bases from J, the junction kept 2 bases outside the gene matches. CDR3 coding DNA: TGTGCCAGCAGCTCTGGACTAGCGGGAGGGTACGAGCAGTACTTC. This codes for CASSSGLAGGYEQYF. Looking up the rest from reference TRBV7-9 and TRBJ2-7 gives the full variable domain: DTGVSQNPRHKITKRGQNVTFRCDPISEHNRLYWYRQTLGQGPEFLTYFQNEAQLEKSRLLSDRFSAERPKGSFSTLEIQRTEQGDSAMYLCASSSGLAGGYEQYFGPGTRLTVT.

This chain connects TRBV11-2 to TRBJ1-5; the D gene is possibly TRBD1 (6 bases). This CDR3 comprises 15 residues. Per germline, CDR1 SGHAT and CDR2 FQNNGV. Deletions cut 5 bases from V and 2 bases from J, with 13 bases between. The CDR3 protein is CASSDRSGGNQPQHF. As DNA, the CDR3 is TGTGCCAGCAGCGACAGGTCCGGCGGCAATCAGCCCCAGCATTTT.

The chain carries TRBV18 and TRBJ1-1; D not certain. The CDR3 is 15 amino acids. V dropped 0 bases and J dropped 1 base, with 9 bases sitting between them. CDR1 is KGHSH, CDR2 LQKENI, per germline. For the CDR3, the DNA is TGTGCCAGCTCACCACCAAATAGGGCGAACACTGAAGCTTTCTTT. Translating it yields CASSPPNRANTEAFF.

The chain carries TRBV7-8 and TRBJ2-1; 12 nucleotides align to TRBD2. Germline assignment: CDR1 SGHVS and CDR2 FQNEAQ. There are 19 residues in the CDR3. V dropped 2 bases and J dropped 1; count of bases not matched to a gene: 9. The CDR3 region has the DNA TGTGCCAGCAGCTTATCCGGCCTAGCGGGGGGGCTGTCCTACAATGAGCAGTTCTTC. Its protein product is CASSLSGLAGGLSYNEQFF. Full variable domain (rest looked up from reference TRBV7-8 and TRBJ2-1): GAGVSQSPRYKVAKRGQDVALRCDPISGHVSLFWYQQALGQGPEFLTYFQNEAQLDKSGLPSDRFFAERPEGSVSTLKIQRTQQEDSAVYLCASSLSGLAGGLSYNEQFFGPGTRLTVL.

This rearrangement joins TRBV19 to TRBJ1-1, with a possible D match to TRBD1 (6 bases). Germline values: CDR1 LNHDA, CDR2 SQIVND (reference sequence). The CDR3 sequence is 15 residues long. Trimming cost V 4 bases and J 1 base, with 13 bases left between them. The CDR3 region has the DNA TGTGCCAGTAGTACACTCTTACAGGGGAACACTGAAGCTTTCTTT. This gives the protein CASSTLLQGNTEAFF.

In this sample, this clone turned up once. The rearrangement links TRBV3-1 (or the pseudogene TRBV3-2) to TRBJ1-3; D call uncertain. CDR1 and CDR2 from the germline V gene are LGHDT and YNNKEL (reference sequence). The V gene lost 0 bases and the J gene lost 0 bases, with 6 bases spanning the gap. The CDR3 runs to 15 residues. The CDR3, as DNA: TGTGCCAGCAGCCAAGATACGGTCTCTGGAAACACCATATATTTT. It yields the protein CASSQDTVSGNTIYF.

In its sample, this clone was seen once. V gene TRBV30 combines with J gene TRBJ2-1; D uncertain. The CDR3 has 14 residues. V dropped 3 bases and J dropped 2 bases, with 11 bases sitting between them. Germline V gives CDR1 GTSNPN, CDR2 SVGIG (reference sequence). The CDR3 DNA is TGTGCCTGGAGGGACGGGTATCCCTACAATGAGCAGTTCTTC. It is translated as CAWRDGYPYNEQFF.